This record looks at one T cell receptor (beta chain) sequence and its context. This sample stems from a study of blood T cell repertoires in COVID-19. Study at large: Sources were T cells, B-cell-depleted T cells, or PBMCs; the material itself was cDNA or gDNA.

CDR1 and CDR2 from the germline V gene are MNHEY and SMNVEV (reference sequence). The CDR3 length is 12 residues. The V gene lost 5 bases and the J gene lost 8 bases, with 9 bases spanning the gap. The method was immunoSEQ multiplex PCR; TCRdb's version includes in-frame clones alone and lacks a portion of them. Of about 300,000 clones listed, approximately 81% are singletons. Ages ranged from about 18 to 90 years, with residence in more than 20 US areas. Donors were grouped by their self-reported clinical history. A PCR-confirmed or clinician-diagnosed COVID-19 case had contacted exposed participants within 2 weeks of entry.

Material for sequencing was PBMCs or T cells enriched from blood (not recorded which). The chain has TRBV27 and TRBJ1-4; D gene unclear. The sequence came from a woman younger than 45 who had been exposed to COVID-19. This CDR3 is CASSELGEKLFF. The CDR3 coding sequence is TGTGCCAGCAGTGAATTGGGCGAAAAACTGTTTTTT.